These 25 T cell receptor beta chains share one sample of origin, sequenced in a study of T cell repertoires in cytomegalovirus infection. TCRdb passed the reads through MiXCR, listing each CDR3 protein once. Of around 310,000 distinct CDR3 sequences in the sample, roughly 15% were seen once. The specimen sequenced was PBMCs. All receptors derive from a human donor in good health (CMV status not recorded). Some clones in this sample may be carry-over from other donors' samples.

This chain uses TRBV5-1 with TRBJ1-2, with 9 nucleotides matching TRBD1. The germline V gene encodes CDR1 SGHRS and CDR2 YFSETQ. The CDR3 is made up of 12 amino acids. Losses at the gene ends were 5 bases for V and 8 bases for J; bases not matched to a gene: 4. The CDR3 coding sequence is TGCGCCAGCAGGGGGGACAGGGAAGGCTACACCTTC. It specifies CASRGDREGYTF.

The chain recombines TRBV11-1 with TRBJ2-7, with TRBD1 identical over 7 bases. The CDR3 length is 14 residues. CDR1 is SGHAT, CDR2 FQDESV, per germline (reference sequence). V shed 4 bases, J shed 2 bases, and the junction held 5 bases outside the gene matches. The CDR3 sequence: CASSSRTGAYEQYF. The DNA for the CDR3 is TGTGCCAGCAGCTCTCGGACAGGCGCCTACGAGCAGTACTTC.

The CDR3 is CAISGDSPQPYYEQYF. The CDR3 DNA is TGTGCCATCAGCGGCGACAGCCCACAACCTTACTACGAGCAGTACTTC. The rearrangement joins TRBV10-3 to TRBJ2-7, with a tentative D call TRBD1 (5 bases). CDR1 is ENHRY, CDR2 SYGVKD, per germline. The CDR3 is 16 amino acids. With 6 bases removed from V and 3 bases from J, the gap between germline ends came to 21 bases.

This clonotype was seen many times. The V call is TRBV12-3 or TRBV12-4, the J call TRBJ2-1, with 11 bases that match TRBD2. The CDR3 extends over 15 amino acids. V shed 6 bases, J shed 6 bases, and the junction held 7 bases outside the gene matches. CDR3 protein: CASRRLAGGRNEQFF. The CDR3 DNA is TGTGCCAGCAGAAGGCTAGCGGGGGGCCGCAATGAGCAGTTCTTC.

A few counts support this clonotype. The chain is built from TRBV4-2 and TRBJ2-3; 11 bases line up with TRBD2. Germline-derived CDR1 and CDR2 are LGHNA and YNFKEQ. J lost 1 base, V lost 0 bases, and 9 bases had no gene match. This CDR3 comprises 19 residues. CDR3 region: CASSQDGRRGLAGTDTQYF. The CDR3 bases are TGTGCCAGCAGCCAAGATGGTCGTCGGGGACTAGCGGGCACAGATACGCAGTATTTT.

The chain uses TRBV19 and TRBJ2-3; D gene unclear. The CDR3 consists of 13 residues. Germline-derived CDR1 and CDR2 are LNHDA and SQIVND (reference sequence). Trimming pared 4 bases from V and 9 bases from J, leaving 14 bases between. In DNA, the CDR3 is TGTGCCAGTAGTACGACAACCTCAGGCACGCAGTATTTT. It encodes CASSTTTSGTQYF.

This clonotype has more than one count but fewer than ten. This chain connects TRBV6-2 or TRBV6-3 to TRBJ2-7, with D perhaps TRBD1 or TRBD2 (5 bases each). Trimming cost V 4 bases and J 7 bases, with 26 bases left between them. The V gene's germline CDR1 is MNHEY and CDR2 SVGEGT. The CDR3 loop spans 17 amino acids. CDR3 nucleotide sequence: TGTGCCAGCAGTTCGAACGGGGCAGCAGGCCCGGCTACGGAGCAGTACTTC. This encodes CASSSNGAAGPATEQYF.

The CDR3 DNA reads as TGCGCCAGCAGCCGGCGATATGGTCTGAGGTCCTACAATGAGCAGTTCTTC. This encodes CASSRRYGLRSYNEQFF. The rearrangement joins TRBV4-1 to TRBJ2-1; D unclear. Germline CDR1 and CDR2: MGHRA and YSYEKL. CDR3 length equals 17 residues. Trimming took off 4 bases at V and 1 base at J, with 17 bases between the two ends.

At least ten counts were recorded for this clonotype. The chain has TRBV7-2 and TRBJ1-1; possible D gene TRBD1, 5 bases. The CDR3 contains 14 residues. V lost 5 bases and J 5 bases, leaving 15 bases between the germline ends. Germline lookup yields CDR1 SGHTA and CDR2 FQGNSA. The CDR3 sequence: CASSAMQGATEAFF. The CDR3 nucleotides are TGTGCCAGCAGCGCCATGCAGGGCGCAACTGAAGCTTTCTTT.

This clonotype was recorded at least ten times. The chain recombines TRBV4-1 with TRBJ1-6; possibly TRBD1 for D (5 bases). The CDR3 extends over 16 amino acids. Trimming took 0 bases from V and 7 from J, leaving 13 bases between them. Germline CDR1 is MGHRA and CDR2 is YSYEKL. CDR3 sequence reads: CASSQEMGPWNSPLHF. The CDR3, as DNA: TGCGCCAGCAGCCAAGAAATGGGGCCCTGGAATTCACCCCTCCACTTT.

This clonotype has ten or more counts. For the CDR3, the DNA is TGTGCCAGCAGCTGGGGAAGAATAGCGGGGGGCCTACAAGAGACCCAGTACTTC. It specifies CASSWGRIAGGLQETQYF. The rearrangement uses TRBV7-2 and TRBJ2-5; 10 positions match TRBD2. The V segment lost 4 bases and the J segment 2 bases; nucleotides outside the gene matches: 13. The germline V gene has CDR1 SGHTA and CDR2 FQGNSA. The CDR3 runs 18 residues.

V is TRBV4-1 and J is TRBJ1-2; D remains unclear. The CDR3 sequence is 14 residues long. Germline CDR1 MGHRA, CDR2 YSYEKL. V dropped 1 base and J dropped 2 bases, with 8 bases sitting between them. The chain's CDR3 is CASSQGRLNYGYTF. CDR3 nucleotide sequence: TGCGCCAGCAGCCAAGGACGGTTAAACTATGGCTACACCTTC.

The chain couples TRBV3-1 to TRBJ2-1; 8 bases align to TRBD2. Germline V gene sequence: CDR1 LGHDT, CDR2 YNNKEL (reference sequence). The CDR3 has 17 residues. The trim removed 1 base at V and 3 bases at J, leaving 8 bases unmatched. CDR3 sequence: CASSQGGRGAIYNEQFF. The CDR3 DNA is TGTGCCAGCAGCCAAGGGGGGCGGGGGGCTATCTACAATGAGCAGTTCTTC.

This clonotype was seen only a few times. The chain has TRBV20-1 and TRBJ2-3, with 10 bases lining up with TRBD2. Germline assignment: CDR1 DFQATT and CDR2 SNEGSKA (reference sequence). CDR3 length equals 15 residues. The V and J ends lost 5 bases and 4 bases, in that order; junction bases with no gene match: 9. The CDR3 is CSAPHSGGPPDTQYF. The CDR3 DNA sequence: TGCAGTGCTCCCCATAGCGGGGGGCCCCCAGATACGCAGTATTTT.

CDR3 nucleotide sequence: TGTGCCAGCAGCCCCCTCCTCGCCGGGGGCGGAAACACCATATATTTT. Translating it yields CASSPLLAGGGNTIYF. This chain links TRBV7-9 with TRBJ1-3, with D possibly TRBD1 on 6 matching bases. Germline values: CDR1 SEHNR, CDR2 FQNEAQ (reference sequence). The CDR3 has 16 amino acids. Deletions cut 5 bases from V and 4 bases from J, with 18 bases between.

This clonotype was detected only a few times. The chain employs TRBV7-9 and TRBJ2-1; D is perhaps TRBD2 (6 bases). Germline CDR1 reads SEHNR; CDR2 reads FQNEAQ (reference sequence). This CDR3 is 12 amino acids long. V lost 8 bases and J 6 bases, leaving 11 bases between the germline ends. CDR3: CASGRGINEQFF. CDR3 DNA: TGTGCCAGCGGGCGGGGAATCAATGAGCAGTTCTTC.

This clonotype has more than one count but fewer than ten. The CDR3 is CAIRETGSSTDTQYF. CDR3 nucleotides: TGTGCCATCAGGGAGACAGGGTCAAGCACAGATACGCAGTATTTT. The chain couples TRBV10-3 to TRBJ2-3; 7 bases align to TRBD1. CDR1 and CDR2 (germline): ENHRY, SYGVKD. V shed 6 bases, J shed 0 bases, and the junction held 6 bases outside the gene matches. The CDR3 is 15 residues long.

At least ten counts were recorded for this clonotype. The chain links TRBV10-3 to TRBJ2-7; possibly TRBD1 for D (5 bases). Trimming took 4 bases from V and 2 from J, leaving 9 bases between them. Germline V gives CDR1 ENHRY, CDR2 SYGVKD. The CDR3 has 13 residues. The CDR3 spells CAISVSGPYEQYF. CDR3 sequence (DNA): TGTGCCATCAGTGTTTCAGGGCCCTACGAGCAGTACTTC.

The chain recombines TRBV6-5 with TRBJ2-7; TRBD1 matches at 9 bases. J was trimmed by 5 bases and V by 4 bases; bases with no gene match: 3. CDR1 is MNHEY, CDR2 SVGAGI, per germline. CDR3 length equals 13 residues. The DNA of the CDR3 is TGTGCCAGCAGTTCTGGGACAGGGCACGAGCAGTACTTC. It yields the protein CASSSGTGHEQYF.

The V gene is TRBV6-5, the J gene TRBJ2-3; D gene uncertain. With 2 bases removed from V and 0 bases from J, the gap between germline ends came to 15 bases. Germline lookup yields CDR1 MNHEY and CDR2 SVGAGI. This CDR3 is built from 17 residues. As DNA, the CDR3 is TGTGCCAGCAGTTACAAGGTCCGCGGTGTAAGCACAGATACGCAGTATTTT. Protein: CASSYKVRGVSTDTQYF.

This clonotype was seen once. Given a much more abundant clone one base away, this may be a read error. This is likely a read error, given that the CDR3 carries no conserved phenylalanine or tryptophan at its end. The chain joins TRBV7-2 to TRBJ2-1; D is undetermined. With 1 base removed from V and 9 bases from J, the gap between germline ends came to 10 bases. This CDR3 is 13 amino acids long. Germline V gives CDR1 SGHTA, CDR2 FQGNSA. The CDR3 DNA reads TGTGCCAGCAGCTTAGAACCAGCGCTTGAGCAGTTCTTA. It encodes CASSLEPALEQFL.

The chain joins TRBV20-1 to TRBJ2-1; D possibly corresponds to TRBD2 (7 bases). Germline V CDR1 and CDR2: DFQATT, SNEGSKA (reference sequence). The CDR3 contains 13 residues. The V end lost 4 bases, the J end lost 8 bases, and 15 bases lay between the germline ends. The CDR3 protein is CSATGGQRYEQFF. The CDR3 region has the DNA TGCAGTGCTACGGGGGGCCAGAGGTATGAGCAGTTCTTC.

This clonotype was counted only a few times. This chain connects TRBV20-1 to TRBJ2-7; weak D call: TRBD2 (5 bases). The CDR3 runs to 16 residues. CDR1 DFQATT and CDR2 SNEGSKA come from the germline V gene (reference sequence). V shed 3 bases and J shed 3 bases, with 21 bases lying between them. The CDR3 here is CSASGLGESGYYEQYF. The CDR3 bases are TGCAGTGCTAGTGGGTTAGGCGAATCGGGATACTACGAGCAGTACTTC.

This rearrangement joins TRBV20-1 to TRBJ2-7; 8 nucleotides agree with TRBD1. CDR3 length equals 15 residues. V was pared by 5 bases and J by 4 bases, with 13 bases of the junction left unmatched. Germline V CDR1 and CDR2: DFQATT, SNEGSKA (reference sequence). The CDR3 DNA follows: TGCAGTGCTGACTCCGGACAGGGCCCTGATTACGAGCAGTACTTC. Amino acids: CSADSGQGPDYEQYF.

The V call is TRBV7-2, the J call TRBJ2-7; D gene ambiguous. V was trimmed by 5 bases and J by 2 bases, leaving 16 bases between them. This CDR3 contains 15 residues. CDR1 is SGHTA and CDR2 is FQGNSA in the germline V gene. The CDR3 here is CASSPTASETYEQYF. The CDR3 region has the DNA TGTGCCAGCAGCCCCACAGCGAGTGAGACCTACGAGCAGTACTTC.